Below are 9 T cell receptor beta chains sequenced from a single sample in a study of molecular identifiers for immune sequencing clone quantification. TCRdb processed the PCR reads anew with MiXCR; each CDR3 protein has one entry. The repertoire holds about 640,000 distinct CDR3 sequences, with about 20% as singletons. Sequencing was performed on naive CD8+ T cells from blood, with Jurkat cell RNA spiked in. Subset meaning: FACS-sorted CD8+CD4-CCR7+CD45RA+ naive T cells. Source of these receptors: a human donor in good health. Some libraries in this study had Jurkat cell RNA spiked in.

As regards this clonotype: A much larger clone differs from this one at a single base, so this may be a read error. The chain uses TRBV5-3 and TRBJ2-5; no definite D call. TRBV5-3 is known as an ORF, though its function is uncertain. V gave up 8 bases and J gave up 3 bases, with 11 bases separating them. This CDR3 has 12 residues. CDR3 loop: CASGLGEETQYF. In DNA, the CDR3 is TGTGCCAGCGGCTTAGGTGAAGAGACCCAGTACTTC.

The chain combines TRBV19 with TRBJ2-7; 7 bases map to TRBD1. Germline values: CDR1 LNHDA, CDR2 SQIVND (reference sequence). V shed 1 base, J shed 6 bases, and the junction held 9 bases outside the gene matches. This CDR3 comprises 15 residues. CDR3 amino acids: CASSIGGGAIVEQYF. In DNA form, the CDR3 reads TGTGCCAGTAGTATAGGAGGGGGCGCGATTGTCGAGCAGTACTTC. The full variable domain, completed using reference TRBV19 and TRBJ2-7, is DGGITQSPKYLFRKEGQNVTLSCEQNLNHDAMYWYRQDPGQGLRLIYYSQIVNDFQKGDIAEGYSVSREKKESFPLTVTSAQKNPTAFYLCASSIGGGAIVEQYFGPGTRLTVT.

The rearrangement uses TRBV19 and TRBJ1-1; D may be TRBD1 (5 bases). The CDR3 is 15 amino acids. Trimming left V 3 bases short and J 4 bases short, with 15 bases between. Germline CDR1 is LNHDA and CDR2 is SQIVND (reference sequence). CDR3 loop: CASSISHEGFTEAFF. The CDR3 DNA reads as TGTGCCAGTAGTATCTCTCACGAGGGGTTCACTGAAGCTTTCTTT.

This clonotype was counted ten times or more. The rearrangement links TRBV7-9 to TRBJ2-3; 7 positions match TRBD2. The V gene end was trimmed by 5 bases and the J gene end by 0 bases; junction bases not matched to a gene: 8. The CDR3 consists of 16 residues. CDR1 and CDR2 (germline): SEHNR, FQNEAQ (reference sequence). The chain's CDR3 is CASSMAGALSTDTQYF. The CDR3 DNA reads TGTGCCAGCAGCATGGCGGGAGCCTTAAGCACAGATACGCAGTATTTT.

This clonotype occurred many times. The chain links TRBV2 to TRBJ2-1; D gene unclear. V dropped 7 bases and J dropped 3 bases, with 4 bases sitting between them. Germline V gives CDR1 SNHLY, CDR2 FYNNEI. The CDR3 has 11 amino acids. Written as DNA, the CDR3 is TGTGCCAGCACGTACTACAATGAGCAGTTCTTC. Translation gives CASTYYNEQFF.

Of note for this clonotype: Its ends do not fully match the called genes, so a read error is possible. The chain employs TRBV27 and TRBJ2-1, with D maybe TRBD2 (6 bases). Germline values: CDR1 MNHEY, CDR2 SMNVEV (reference sequence). CDR3 length equals 14 residues. The CDR3: CVSSLGGLTNEQFF. CDR3 bases: TGTGTCAGCAGTTTGGGGGGACTCACCAATGAGCAGTTCTTC.

This clonotype was observed at least ten times. The chain uses TRBV3-1 and TRBJ2-6; tentatively, D is TRBD2 (5 bases). The V gene's germline CDR1 is LGHDT and CDR2 YNNKEL (reference sequence). Trimming removed 2 bases at V and 0 bases at J, with 8 bases between. This CDR3 is 16 amino acids long. The DNA for the CDR3 is TGTGCCAGCAGCCAACCGGGATCCTCTGGGGCCAACGTCCTGACTTTC. This translates into CASSQPGSSGANVLTF.

Turning to this clonotype: At one of its ends the junction is not consistent with the germline gene, which may arise from a read error. This chain joins TRBV6-2 or TRBV6-3 and TRBJ1-2; D is unresolved. Germline CDR1 is MNHEY and CDR2 is SVGEGT. The CDR3 length is 14 residues. The CDR3 loop reads CATHPGTTNCGYTF. The CDR3 DNA follows: TGTGCCACCCACCCAGGAACAACTAACTGTGGCTACACCTTC.

This chain uses TRBV12-3 or TRBV12-4 with TRBJ2-7, with a weak D call TRBD1 (6 bases). V lost 3 bases, J lost 2 bases, and 14 bases lay in between. The CDR3 totals 15 residues. The CDR3 is CASSFSGTQPYEQYF. CDR3 sequence (DNA): TGTGCCAGCAGTTTTTCGGGGACACAACCCTACGAGCAGTACTTC.